One sample yielded the 20 T cell receptor beta chains listed below, sequenced in a study of blood T cell repertoires in COVID-19. Data came from immunoSEQ multiplex PCR; TCRdb stores just in-frame clones and leaves some out. The data contain 190,000 or so clones, roughly four fifths of them seen just once; the ten biggest clones take up around 11%. Specimen: PBMCs or T cells enriched from blood (not recorded which). These receptors came from a man aged 35-49 years who had recovered from COVID-19.

The rearrangement links TRBV7-2 to TRBJ2-1; D is undetermined. Trimming cost V 2 bases and J 2 bases, with 13 bases left between them. Germline V gene lookup returns CDR1 SGHTA and CDR2 FQGNSA. This CDR3 has 16 amino acids. CDR3 sequence reads: CASSLSYAVPYNEQFF. The CDR3 coding sequence is TGTGCCAGCAGCTTAAGTTACGCGGTCCCCTACAATGAGCAGTTCTTC. Looking up the rest from reference TRBV7-2 and TRBJ2-1 gives the full variable domain: GAGVSQSPSNKVTEKGKDVELRCDPISGHTALYWYRQSLGQGLEFLIYFQGNSAPDKSGLPSDRFSAERTGGSVSTLTIQRTQQEDSAVYLCASSLSYAVPYNEQFFGPGTRLTVL.

This clone was found a few times. The chain links TRBV12-3 or TRBV12-4 to TRBJ2-3; D may be TRBD1 (5 bases). The CDR3 is 13 amino acids. V lost 0 bases to trimming and J lost 7 bases, with 8 bases between them. This CDR3 reads CASSLAGHYTQYF. DNA for the CDR3: TGTGCCAGCAGTTTAGCCGGACACTATACGCAGTATTTT.

The chain employs TRBV7-2 and TRBJ1-3, with TRBD1 as a possible D gene (5 bases). The length of the CDR3 is 15 residues. Germline CDR1 is SGHTA and CDR2 is FQGNSA. Trimming took 1 base from V and 2 from J, leaving 9 bases between them. The CDR3 region is CASSLVWGAGNTIYF. The CDR3 DNA reads as TGTGCCAGCAGCTTAGTATGGGGGGCTGGAAACACCATATATTTT.

The gene calls are TRBV2 and TRBJ2-1, with TRBD2 matching over 7 bases. The germline CDR1 and CDR2 sequences are SNHLY and FYNNEI. This CDR3 contains 14 residues. The CDR3 loop is CASRSTVGGDEQFF. CDR3 in DNA: TGTGCTAGCCGTAGTACAGTGGGGGGGGATGAGCAGTTCTTC.

The rearrangement links TRBV7-3 to TRBJ1-6; the D is unclear. The CDR3 totals 15 residues. V lost 3 bases and J 7 bases, leaving 13 bases between the germline ends. Germline lookup yields CDR1 SGHTA and CDR2 FQGTGA. CDR3 DNA: TGTGCCAGCAGCTTGGCGGGAACAGACAATTCACCCCTCCACTTT. Translating it yields CASSLAGTDNSPLHF.

V usage is TRBV7-3 and J usage is TRBJ2-1; the match to TRBD2 covers 11 bases. Germline values: CDR1 SGHTA, CDR2 FQGTGA. The trim removed 3 bases at V and 4 bases at J, leaving 2 bases unmatched. The CDR3 covers 15 residues. DNA for the CDR3: TGTGCCAGCAGCTTGCTAGCGGGGGGTTACAATGAGCAGTTCTTC. It specifies CASSLLAGGYNEQFF. Full variable domain (outside the CDR3, taken from reference TRBV7-3 and TRBJ2-1): GAGVSQTPSNKVTEKGKYVELRCDPISGHTALYWYRQSLGQGPEFLIYFQGTGAADDSGLPNDRFFAVRPEGSVSTLKIQRTERGDSAVYLCASSLLAGGYNEQFFGPGTRLTVL.

This clone was picked up a small number of times. V and J are TRBV27 and TRBJ2-7, with 12 bases lining up with TRBD1. The length of the CDR3 is 14 residues. CDR1 and CDR2 (germline): MNHEY, SMNVEV (reference sequence). The V gene end was trimmed by 4 bases and the J gene end by 2 bases; junction bases not matched to a gene: 0. CDR3 in amino acids: CASSWDRGPYEQYF. For the CDR3, the DNA is TGTGCCAGCAGTTGGGACAGGGGGCCCTACGAGCAGTACTTC.

The chain carries TRBV5-1 and TRBJ2-5, with 8 bases identical to TRBD1. The V gene end was trimmed by 4 bases and the J gene end by 5 bases; junction bases not matched to a gene: 7. CDR3 length: 14 amino acids. Germline CDR1 SGHRS, CDR2 YFSETQ. The CDR3 reads CASSPSTGGETQYF. The CDR3 nucleotides read TGCGCCAGCAGCCCATCTACAGGGGGGGAGACCCAGTACTTC.

V usage is TRBV5-1 and J usage is TRBJ2-7; 10 nucleotides align to TRBD2. The CDR3 is made up of 14 amino acids. Per germline, CDR1 SGHRS and CDR2 YFSETQ. J was trimmed by 4 bases and V by 7 bases; bases with no gene match: 8. The CDR3 DNA reads as TGCGCCAGCGCCGCAGGACTAGCGGTATACGAGCAGTACTTC. This translates into CASAAGLAVYEQYF.

The gene calls are TRBV12-1 and TRBJ2-1; the D call TRBD2 from the table was never checked on the DNA. TRBV12-1 is classified as a pseudogene. The CDR3 is 17 amino acids. CDR3 DNA sequence: TGTGCCAGCCACCCCCCCGGACTAGCGGGAGGGGGTAATGAGCAGTTCTTC. As protein: CASHPPGLAGGGNEQFF.

The chain recombines TRBV12-3 or TRBV12-4 with TRBJ1-2, with a weak D call TRBD1 (6 bases). The ends were cut back, 4 bases at V and 3 bases at J, with 9 bases in the middle. The CDR3 length is 13 residues. The CDR3 nucleotides read TGTGCCAGCAGTTCTACAGGGTACTATGGCTACACCTTC. Translation gives CASSSTGYYGYTF.

This clone is a singleton in its sample. This chain joins TRBV19 and TRBJ1-3; 7 bases fit TRBD1. The CDR3 covers 16 residues. The ends lost 4 bases at V and 0 bases at J; junction bases unmatched: 6. Germline assignment: CDR1 LNHDA and CDR2 SQIVND (reference sequence). Written as DNA, the CDR3 is TGTGCCAGTAGTACTTTACAGGGGAGCTCTGGAAACACCATATATTTT. This encodes CASSTLQGSSGNTIYF.

This clone has only one observation. This chain links TRBV6-4 with TRBJ2-7, with 7 bases aligning to TRBD2. CDR3 length: 14 residues. The V gene's germline CDR1 is MRHNA and CDR2 SNTAGT. V was pared by 4 bases and J by 3 bases, with 6 bases of the junction left unmatched. CDR3 amino acids: CASSVRTRLYEQYV. The CDR3 nucleotides read TGTGCCAGCAGTGTTCGGACTAGGCTCTACGAGCAGTACGTC.

V gene TRBV9 combines with J gene TRBJ1-1, with D possibly matching TRBD1 (6 bases). This CDR3 spans 14 amino acids. V lost 4 bases and J 1 base, leaving 11 bases between the germline ends. Germline V lookup: CDR1 SGDLS, CDR2 YYNGEE. CDR3 in DNA: TGTGCCAGCAGCACCACGGGACAGAACACTGAAGCTTTCTTT. Amino acid sequence: CASSTTGQNTEAFF.

In nucleotides, the CDR3 is TGTGCCAGCAGCTTCTCGACAGGGGTGTACGAGCAGTACGTC. It codes for CASSFSTGVYEQYV. The rearrangement links TRBV5-6 to TRBJ2-7; 8 nucleotides line up with TRBD1. Per germline, CDR1 SGHDT and CDR2 YYEEEE. With 2 bases clipped from V and 4 bases from J, the junction kept 5 bases outside the gene matches. The CDR3 is made up of 14 amino acids.

The rearrangement uses TRBV6-6 and TRBJ1-5, with 11 bases fitting TRBD1. The CDR3 sequence is 17 residues long. Germline V CDR1 and CDR2: MNHNY, SVGAGI (reference sequence). With 5 bases clipped from V and 2 bases from J, the junction kept 8 bases outside the gene matches. DNA for the CDR3: TGTGCCAGCAGTCGCGGACAGGGGGCGCCGGGCAATCAGCCCCAGCATTTT. Protein product: CASSRGQGAPGNQPQHF.

The V gene is TRBV7-3, the J gene TRBJ1-2; TRBD1 agrees at 7 bases. Trimming at V came to 5 bases and at J to 7 bases, leaving 7 bases not matched to a gene. Germline lookup yields CDR1 SGHTA and CDR2 FQGTGA. This CDR3 has 13 amino acids. The CDR3 spells CASSPQAGGGYTF. Here the CDR3 DNA reads TGTGCCAGCAGCCCCCAGGCAGGGGGTGGCTACACCTTC.

This clone came up a few times. This chain joins TRBV10-1 and TRBJ2-7; D call uncertain. The V end lost 6 bases, the J end lost 5 bases, and 20 bases lay between the germline ends. Germline V gene sequence: CDR1 WNHNN, CDR2 SYGVQD (reference sequence). CDR3 length: 15 amino acids. For the CDR3, the DNA is TGCGCCAGCAGCCCCAACGTAGAGGCTGCCGACGAGCAGTACTTC. The encoded protein is CASSPNVEAADEQYF.

This chain joins TRBV7-2 and TRBJ1-5; 10 bases are shared with TRBD1. The CDR3 length is 15 residues. From germline, CDR1 is SGHTA and CDR2 FQGNSA. J gave up 4 bases and V 4 bases, and 4 bases lay outside the gene matches. The CDR3 sequence: CASSSWDRGNQPQHF. The CDR3 region has the DNA TGTGCCAGCAGCTCCTGGGACAGGGGAAATCAGCCCCAGCATTTT.

This clone has more than one count but fewer than ten. The chain recombines TRBV5-1 with TRBJ2-7; TRBD2 agrees at 8 bases. The CDR3 length is 16 residues. V lost 6 bases, J lost 2 bases, and 13 bases stayed unmatched. Germline-derived CDR1 and CDR2 are SGHRS and YFSETQ. The CDR3 spells CASTVSGVAGPYEQYF. The CDR3 region has the DNA TGCGCCAGCACCGTCTCAGGGGTAGCGGGACCCTACGAGCAGTACTTC.